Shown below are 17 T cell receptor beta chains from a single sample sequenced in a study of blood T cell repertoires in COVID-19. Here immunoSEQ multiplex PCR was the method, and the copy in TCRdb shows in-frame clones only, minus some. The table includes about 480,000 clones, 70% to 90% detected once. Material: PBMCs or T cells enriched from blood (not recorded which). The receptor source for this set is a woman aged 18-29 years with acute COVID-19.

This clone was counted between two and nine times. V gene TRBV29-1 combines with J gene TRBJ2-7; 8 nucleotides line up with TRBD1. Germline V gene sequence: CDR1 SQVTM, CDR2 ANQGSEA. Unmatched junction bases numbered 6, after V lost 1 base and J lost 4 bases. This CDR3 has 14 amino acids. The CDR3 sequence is CSVEGGQGVYEQYF. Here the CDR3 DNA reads TGCAGCGTTGAAGGAGGACAGGGTGTTTACGAGCAGTACTTC.

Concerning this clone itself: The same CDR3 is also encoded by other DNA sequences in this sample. The CDR3 reads CASSYGTGNQPQHF. For the CDR3, the DNA is TGTGCCAGCAGCTACGGGACAGGGAATCAGCCCCAGCATTTT. This sequence joins TRBV6-5 and TRBJ1-5; 9 nucleotides line up with TRBD1. The CDR3 loop spans 14 amino acids. Per germline, CDR1 MNHEY and CDR2 SVGAGI. The V segment lost 6 bases and the J segment 4 bases; nucleotides outside the gene matches: 4.

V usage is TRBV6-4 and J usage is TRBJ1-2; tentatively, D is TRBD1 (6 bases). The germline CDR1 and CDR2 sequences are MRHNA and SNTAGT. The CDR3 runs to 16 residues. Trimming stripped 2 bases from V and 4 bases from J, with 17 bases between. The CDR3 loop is CASSDPGGARSYGYTF. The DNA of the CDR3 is TGTGCCAGCAGTGACCCGGGGGGGGCGCGTAGCTATGGCTACACCTTC.

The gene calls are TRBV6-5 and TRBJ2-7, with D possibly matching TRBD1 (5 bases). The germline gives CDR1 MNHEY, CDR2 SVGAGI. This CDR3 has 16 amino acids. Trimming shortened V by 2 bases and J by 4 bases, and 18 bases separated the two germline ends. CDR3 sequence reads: CASSYAGQTSSYEQYF. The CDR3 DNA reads TGTGCCAGCAGTTACGCCGGACAAACTTCCTCGTACGAGCAGTACTTC.

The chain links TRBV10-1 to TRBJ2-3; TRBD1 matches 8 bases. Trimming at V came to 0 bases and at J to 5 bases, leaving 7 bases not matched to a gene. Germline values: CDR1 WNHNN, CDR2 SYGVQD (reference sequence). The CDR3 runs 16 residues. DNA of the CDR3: TGCGCCAGCAGTGAGTCGTCAGGGGGCATTGGAGATACGCAGTATTTT. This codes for CASSESSGGIGDTQYF.

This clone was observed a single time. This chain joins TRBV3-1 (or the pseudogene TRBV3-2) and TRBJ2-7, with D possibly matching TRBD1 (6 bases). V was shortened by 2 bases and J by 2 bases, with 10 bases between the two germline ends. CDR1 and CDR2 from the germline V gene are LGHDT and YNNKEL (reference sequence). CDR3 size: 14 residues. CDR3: CASSQNRDTYEQYF. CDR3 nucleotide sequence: TGTGCCAGCAGCCAAAACCGGGACACCTACGAGCAGTACTTC.

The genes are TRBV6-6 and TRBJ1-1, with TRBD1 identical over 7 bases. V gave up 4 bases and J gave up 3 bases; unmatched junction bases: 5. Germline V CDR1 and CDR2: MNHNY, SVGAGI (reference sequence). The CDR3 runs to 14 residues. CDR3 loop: CASSSGGLYTEAFF. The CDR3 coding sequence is TGTGCCAGCAGTTCAGGGGGGCTCTACACTGAAGCTTTCTTT.

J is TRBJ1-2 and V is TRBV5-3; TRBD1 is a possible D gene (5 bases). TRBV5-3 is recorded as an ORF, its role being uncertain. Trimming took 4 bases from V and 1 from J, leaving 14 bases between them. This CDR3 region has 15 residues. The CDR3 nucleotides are TGTGCCAGAAGCGAGAGACAGAGTTTTAACTATGGCTACACCTTC. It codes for CARSERQSFNYGYTF.

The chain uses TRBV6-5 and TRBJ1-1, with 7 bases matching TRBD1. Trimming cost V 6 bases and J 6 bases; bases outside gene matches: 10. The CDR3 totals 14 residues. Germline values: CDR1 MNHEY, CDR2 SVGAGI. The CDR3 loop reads CASSTDRAGPEAFF. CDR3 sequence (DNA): TGTGCCAGCAGCACAGACAGGGCAGGGCCTGAAGCTTTCTTT.

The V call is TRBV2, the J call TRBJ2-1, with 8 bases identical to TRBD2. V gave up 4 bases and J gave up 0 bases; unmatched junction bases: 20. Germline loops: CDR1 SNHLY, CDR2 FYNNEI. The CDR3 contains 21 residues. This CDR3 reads CASSVPSKGGLVVSSYNEQFF. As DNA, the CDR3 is TGTGCCAGCAGTGTCCCATCCAAAGGGGGACTAGTAGTTAGCTCCTACAATGAGCAGTTCTTC.

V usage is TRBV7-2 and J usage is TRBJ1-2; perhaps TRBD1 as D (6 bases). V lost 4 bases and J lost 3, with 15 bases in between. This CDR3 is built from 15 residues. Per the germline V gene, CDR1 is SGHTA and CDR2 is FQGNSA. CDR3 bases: TGTGCCAGCAGCTCTAAAACAGGGCAGGACTATGGCTACACCTTC. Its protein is CASSSKTGQDYGYTF.

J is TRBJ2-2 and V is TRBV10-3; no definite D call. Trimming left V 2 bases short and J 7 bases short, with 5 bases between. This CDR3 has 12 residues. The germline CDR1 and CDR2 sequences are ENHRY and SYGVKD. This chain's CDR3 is CAISEPHGELFF. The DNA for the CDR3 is TGTGCCATCAGTGAGCCCCACGGGGAGCTGTTTTTT.

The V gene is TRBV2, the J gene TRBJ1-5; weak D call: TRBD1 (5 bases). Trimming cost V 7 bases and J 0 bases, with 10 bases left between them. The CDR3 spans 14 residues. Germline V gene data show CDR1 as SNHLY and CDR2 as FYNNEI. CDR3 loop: CASMEGVSNQPQHF. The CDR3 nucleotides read TGTGCCAGCATGGAAGGGGTTAGCAATCAGCCCCAGCATTTT. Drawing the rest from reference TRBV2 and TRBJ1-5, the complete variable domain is EPEVTQTPSHQVTQMGQEVILRCVPISNHLYFYWYRQILGQKVEFLVSFYNNEISEKSEIFDDQFSVERPDGSNFTLKIRSTKLEDSAMYFCASMEGVSNQPQHFGDGTRLSIL.

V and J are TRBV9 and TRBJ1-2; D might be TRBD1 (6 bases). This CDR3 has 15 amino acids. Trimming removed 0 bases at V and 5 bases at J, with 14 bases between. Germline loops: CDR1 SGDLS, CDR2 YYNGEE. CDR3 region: CASSVDPDSSYGYTF. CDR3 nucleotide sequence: TGTGCCAGCAGCGTAGACCCGGACAGTAGTTATGGCTACACCTTC.

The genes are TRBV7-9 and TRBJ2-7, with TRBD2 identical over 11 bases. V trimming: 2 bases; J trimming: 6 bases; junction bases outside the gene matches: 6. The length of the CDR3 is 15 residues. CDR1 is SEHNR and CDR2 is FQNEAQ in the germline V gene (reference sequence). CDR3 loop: CASSLSELAGVEQYF. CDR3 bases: TGTGCCAGCAGCTTATCGGAACTAGCGGGAGTCGAGCAGTACTTC.

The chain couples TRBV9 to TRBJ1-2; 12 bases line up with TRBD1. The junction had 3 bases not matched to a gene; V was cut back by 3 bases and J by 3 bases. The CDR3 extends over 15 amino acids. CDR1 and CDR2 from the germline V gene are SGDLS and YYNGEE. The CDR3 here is CASSGDRGPDYGYTF. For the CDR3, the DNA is TGTGCCAGCAGCGGGGACAGGGGGCCGGACTATGGCTACACCTTC.

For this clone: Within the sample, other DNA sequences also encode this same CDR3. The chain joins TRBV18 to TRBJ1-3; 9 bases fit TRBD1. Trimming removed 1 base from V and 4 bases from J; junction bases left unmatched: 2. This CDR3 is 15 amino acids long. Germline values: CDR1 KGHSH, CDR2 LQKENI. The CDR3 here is CASSPRTGAGNTIYF. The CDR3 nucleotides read TGTGCCAGCTCACCACGGACAGGGGCCGGAAACACCATATATTTT.